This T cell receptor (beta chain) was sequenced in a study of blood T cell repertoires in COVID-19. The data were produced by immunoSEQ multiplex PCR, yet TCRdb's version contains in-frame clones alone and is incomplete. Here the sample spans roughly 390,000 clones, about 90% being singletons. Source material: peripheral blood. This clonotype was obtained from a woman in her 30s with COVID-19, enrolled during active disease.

DNA for the CDR3: TGTGCCAGCAGTTACGACAGGGAGAACATTCAGTACTTC. This gives the protein CASSYDRENIQYF. The chain links TRBV6-5 to TRBJ2-4, with 7 positions matching TRBD1. The CDR3 is 13 amino acids. Looked up from germline, CDR1 is MNHEY and CDR2 is SVGAGI. V lost 2 bases to trimming and J lost 7 bases; unmatched junction nucleotides: 2.